The source of this TCR beta chain is a study of cytomegalovirus exposure and HLA in healthy donors. Overall study results and limits: Trimming of TCR beta V- and J-genes showed a link, identified in a later analysis, to a missense DCLRE1C variant.

Points on this clone: Its matching antigen is unknown.

The PCR used 60 Vbeta and 13 Jbeta primers. The assay was immunoSEQ multiplex PCR, and TCRdb's table has in-frame clones only and misses some. The sample comprises roughly 190,000 clones, 70% to 80% of which are singletons, and approximately 2.2% rests with the top ten. Sequencing was performed on PBMCs. This TCR was recovered from a woman between 50 and 59 years old in good health and CMV-seronegative.

The CDR3 is CASSLFPGVTEAFF. CDR3 bases: TGTGCCAGCAGCCTCTTTCCGGGTGTCACTGAAGCTTTCTTT. This chain uses TRBV9 with TRBJ1-1; D unresolved. CDR1 SGDLS and CDR2 YYNGEE come from the germline V gene. This CDR3 contains 14 residues. Trimming removed 4 bases at V and 4 bases at J, with 14 bases between. Full variable domain (rest looked up from reference TRBV9 and TRBJ1-1): DSGVTQTPKHLITATGQRVTLRCSPRSGDLSVYWYQQSLDQGLQFLIQYYNGEERAKGNILERFSAQQFPDLHSELNLSSLELGDSALYFCASSLFPGVTEAFFGQGTRLTVV.